The 7 T cell receptor beta chains below come from one sample, sequenced in a study of T cells after yellow fever vaccination. Via MiXCR, TCRdb re-called the 5' RACE reads, giving one row per CDR3 protein. The sample consists of 510,000 or so distinct CDR3 sequences, 19% of them appearing once. Here the sequenced sample was PBMCs, taken 15 days after the yellow fever booster vaccination. The receptors come from a young man who received the YFV17D yellow fever vaccine.

This clonotype was seen more than once but under ten times. V usage is TRBV18 and J usage is TRBJ1-5; perhaps TRBD1 as D (5 bases). V was trimmed by 3 bases and J by 5 bases, leaving 23 bases between them. The CDR3 is 18 residues long. Germline loops: CDR1 KGHSH, CDR2 LQKENI. For the CDR3, the DNA is TGTGCCAGCTCACCCTATCTTACTTCCAGGGAATTGGATCAGCCCCAGCATTTT. This gives the protein CASSPYLTSRELDQPQHF.

The table lists this clonotype with a few counts. This chain links TRBV5-1 with TRBJ2-1, with TRBD2 matching 16 bases. Germline loops: CDR1 SGHRS, CDR2 YFSETQ. Germline trimming cut 3 bases from V and 6 bases from J; bases unmatched to any gene: 9. The CDR3 covers 18 residues. As DNA, the CDR3 is TGCGCCAGCAGCTCCTCCGGGACTAGCGGGAGGGCCCTCAATGAGCAGTTCTTC. It is translated as CASSSSGTSGRALNEQFF.

The J gene is TRBJ1-2, the V gene TRBV7-2; D is unclear. Per germline, CDR1 SGHTA and CDR2 FQGNSA. V dropped 3 bases and J dropped 1 base, with 9 bases sitting between them. This CDR3 is 14 amino acids long. The CDR3 reads CASSFGSVNYGYTF. The CDR3 DNA reads as TGTGCCAGCAGCTTCGGGTCAGTTAACTATGGCTACACCTTC.

CDR3 region: CATRRDSADTQYF. CDR3 bases: TGTGCCACCCGCCGGGACAGCGCAGATACGCAGTATTTT. The rearrangement uses TRBV10-3 and TRBJ2-3; TRBD1 matches at 7 bases. CDR1 and CDR2 from the germline V gene are ENHRY and SYGVKD. V lost 10 bases to trimming and J lost 4 bases; unmatched junction nucleotides: 8. The CDR3 covers 13 residues.

V is TRBV12-3 or TRBV12-4 and J is TRBJ2-7; D is possibly TRBD1 (7 bases). Trimming stripped 5 bases from V and 4 bases from J, with 18 bases between. CDR3 length: 15 amino acids. The CDR3 DNA reads as TGTGCCAGCAGTCCCACCGGGCAGGGGGGATACGAGCAGTACTTC. Amino acids: CASSPTGQGGYEQYF.

This clonotype has ten or more counts. The J gene is TRBJ2-5, the V gene TRBV20-1; TRBD2 aligns across 7 bases. The CDR3 is made up of 13 amino acids. V lost 6 bases and J lost 5; bases outside the gene matches: 9. Per the germline V gene, CDR1 is DFQATT and CDR2 is SNEGSKA (reference sequence). CDR3 residues: CSAPRDGRETQYF. The DNA of the CDR3 is TGCAGTGCCCCTCGCGACGGGAGGGAGACCCAGTACTTC.

This clonotype has more than one count but fewer than ten. V usage is TRBV9 and J usage is TRBJ2-7; D remains ambiguous. This CDR3 region has 15 residues. V was trimmed by 0 bases and J by 3 bases, leaving 13 bases between them. From germline, CDR1 is SGDLS and CDR2 YYNGEE. The CDR3 here is CASSVGSTANYEQYF. The CDR3 DNA sequence: TGTGCCAGCAGCGTAGGAAGCACTGCTAACTACGAGCAGTACTTC.